The 14 T cell receptor beta chains listed next were all sequenced from one sample in a study of blood T cell repertoires in COVID-19. Only in-frame clones appear in the TCRdb table, and some are missing; sequencing was by immunoSEQ multiplex PCR. There are 90,000 to 130,000 clones in the sample; around 80% occur only once, and about 0.8% lies in the top ten. The sequenced sample was peripheral blood. The receptor set was obtained from a woman between 65 and 79 years old with acute or convalescent COVID-19.

The chain links TRBV5-1 to TRBJ2-5, with TRBD2 matching over 9 bases. The junction had 9 bases not matched to a gene; V was cut back by 5 bases and J by 1 base. The CDR3 covers 16 residues. Germline lookup yields CDR1 SGHRS and CDR2 YFSETQ. The CDR3 sequence: CASSIAGVSRQETQYF. CDR3 nucleotide sequence: TGCGCCAGCAGTATAGCGGGGGTGTCTCGCCAAGAGACCCAGTACTTC.

The chain joins TRBV10-3 to TRBJ2-1; maybe TRBD1 (6 bases). The germline V gene has CDR1 ENHRY and CDR2 SYGVKD. Between the trimmed V and J ends, which lost 7 bases and 5 bases, there was a span of 12 bases. This CDR3 has 13 residues. CDR3 sequence (DNA): TGTGCCATCACCCCAGGGGACAACAATGAGCAGTTCTTC. Translated: CAITPGDNNEQFF.

The genes are TRBV28 and TRBJ2-3; 13 nucleotides line up with TRBD2. Germline assignment: CDR1 MDHEN and CDR2 SYDVKM. V dropped 7 bases and J dropped 5; count of bases not matched to a gene: 6. This CDR3 has 15 amino acids. In DNA, the CDR3 is TGTGCCAGCATTAGGACTAGCGGGAGATTAGATACGCAGTATTTT. Translating gives CASIRTSGRLDTQYF.

V gene TRBV5-6 combines with J gene TRBJ2-7; D is perhaps TRBD2 (5 bases). The CDR3 covers 15 residues. Germline V gives CDR1 SGHDT, CDR2 YYEEEE. Deletions cut 4 bases from V and 0 bases from J, with 14 bases between. The CDR3 nucleotides are TGTGCCAGCAGCCCCGGACGTGGGAGCTCCTACGAGCAGTACTTC. Translation: CASSPGRGSSYEQYF.

V usage is TRBV6-5 and J usage is TRBJ1-2; D might be TRBD1 (5 bases). The CDR3 contains 13 residues. Germline V lookup: CDR1 MNHEY, CDR2 SVGAGI. The germline V and J ends were trimmed by 5 bases and 4 bases, with 11 bases remaining between them. The CDR3 here is CASSPGGGYGYTF. CDR3 nucleotides: TGTGCCAGCAGTCCGGGGGGGGGCTATGGCTACACCTTC.

This chain joins TRBV6-5 and TRBJ2-3; TRBD2 matches at 9 bases. This CDR3 spans 14 amino acids. Germline V gene lookup returns CDR1 MNHEY and CDR2 SVGAGI. Trimming at V came to 8 bases and at J to 8 bases, leaving 11 bases not matched to a gene. CDR3: CASQQRGAPGTQYF. The CDR3 nucleotides read TGTGCCAGCCAGCAGCGGGGGGCGCCCGGTACGCAGTATTTT.

The V and J genes are TRBV6-6 and TRBJ2-1; TRBD2 agrees at 10 bases. V shed 2 bases, J shed 8 bases, and the junction held 6 bases outside the gene matches. The CDR3 runs to 15 residues. CDR1 is MNHNY, CDR2 SVGAGI, per germline (reference sequence). CDR3 sequence reads: CASSYPPSGSDEQFF. DNA for the CDR3: TGTGCCAGCAGTTACCCCCCTAGCGGGAGTGATGAGCAGTTCTTC.

The V and J genes are TRBV2 and TRBJ1-2, with a weak D call TRBD1 (6 bases). CDR3 length equals 13 residues. Germline values: CDR1 SNHLY, CDR2 FYNNEI. Trimming shortened V by 7 bases and J by 5 bases, and 14 bases separated the two germline ends. CDR3 sequence: CASIPGGGYGYTF. The CDR3 DNA sequence: TGTGCCAGCATTCCGGGGGGCGGATATGGCTACACCTTC.

The chain joins TRBV9 to TRBJ2-3; the match to TRBD2 covers 8 bases. The length of the CDR3 is 15 residues. The germline gives CDR1 SGDLS, CDR2 YYNGEE. The V and J ends lost 4 bases and 1 base, in that order; junction bases with no gene match: 5. For the CDR3, the DNA is TGTGCCAGCAGCTCCACTAGCGGTCGCACAGATACGCAGTATTTT. It codes for CASSSTSGRTDTQYF.

CDR3 sequence: CASSSQPGGYEQYF. The CDR3 coding sequence is TGCGCCAGCAGCTCCCAGCCAGGGGGCTACGAGCAGTACTTC. The genes are TRBV4-1 and TRBJ2-7; TRBD1 matches 7 bases. The germline V gene has CDR1 MGHRA and CDR2 YSYEKL. The junction had 7 bases not matched to a gene; V was cut back by 5 bases and J by 3 bases. This CDR3 region has 14 residues.

The chain is built from TRBV12-3 or TRBV12-4 and TRBJ1-2; TRBD1 is a possible D gene (5 bases). This CDR3 has 13 amino acids. V was trimmed by 4 bases and J by 4 bases, leaving 10 bases between them. The CDR3 sequence: CASSWGYPYGYTF. CDR3 DNA sequence: TGTGCCAGCAGTTGGGGCTACCCCTATGGCTACACCTTC.

This clone was detected only once. CDR3 sequence reads: CASSLIGTGTDEAFF. CDR3 sequence (DNA): TGTGCCAGCAGTTTAATAGGGACAGGGACGGATGAAGCTTTCTTT. The genes are TRBV28 and TRBJ1-1, with TRBD1 matching 9 bases. This CDR3 comprises 15 residues. Germline V gene lookup returns CDR1 MDHEN and CDR2 SYDVKM. V trimming: 2 bases; J trimming: 7 bases; junction bases outside the gene matches: 8.

The chain uses TRBV6-1 and TRBJ1-3; D unresolved. The CDR3 is 15 residues long. Between the trimmed V and J ends, which lost 0 bases and 8 bases, there was a span of 14 bases. CDR1 and CDR2 from the germline V gene are MNHNS and SASEGT. CDR3 in amino acids: CASSEAGTGSDTIYF. CDR3 bases: TGTGCCAGCAGTGAAGCGGGAACTGGGAGCGACACCATATATTTT.

This sequence joins TRBV4-1 and TRBJ1-2; 11 bases match TRBD1. The CDR3 totals 16 residues. With 0 bases clipped from V and 7 bases from J, the junction kept 7 bases outside the gene matches. Germline V gene data show CDR1 as MGHRA and CDR2 as YSYEKL. CDR3: CASSQDPTGTGGGYTF. CDR3 sequence (DNA): TGCGCCAGCAGCCAAGATCCCACCGGGACAGGGGGTGGCTACACCTTC.